This TCR beta chain was retrieved from a study of blood T cell repertoires in COVID-19. Whole-study context: Whether acute or convalescent, the COVID-19 samples came from the United States, Italy and Spain. PBMCs, B-cell-depleted T cells, or T cells were the source of the cDNA or gDNA that made up the material.

Source study methods: Amplification with reference gene primers provided the estimates of nucleated cell counts. The assay was immunoSEQ multiplex PCR, and TCRdb's table has in-frame clones only and misses some. V and J calls and clone size are as listed in that table; D and trimming were resolved from the DNA. The sample lists roughly 80,000 clones; around nine tenths were seen once. With 3 bases clipped from V and 8 bases from J, the junction kept 8 bases outside the gene matches. The CDR3 length is 14 residues. CDR1 is LNHDA and CDR2 is SQIVND in the germline V gene (reference sequence). The V call is TRBV19, the J call TRBJ1-2, with TRBD1 matching 8 bases. The sequence came from a woman of 80 years or more with acute or convalescent COVID-19. What was sequenced was peripheral blood. The CDR3 loop reads CASSIVRGQGGYTF. DNA for the CDR3: TGTGCCAGTAGTATCGTCAGGGGGCAAGGAGGCTACACCTTC.